These 32 T cell receptor beta chains share one sample of origin, sequenced in a study of spatial heterogeneity in lung cancer. Time point in this sample: sample taken at primary tumor resection. MiXCR, applied by TCRdb to the 5' RACE reads, yields one record per CDR3 protein. The sample has tens of thousands of distinct CDR3 sequences, less than 9.5% seen once. The sample consisted of PBMCs, taken at surgery. The origin of the receptors is a female donor with early-stage non-small cell lung cancer.

This clonotype was seen ten or more times. The genes are TRBV28 and TRBJ2-3; 7 bases are shared with TRBD2. The V gene end was trimmed by 4 bases and the J gene end by 3 bases; junction bases not matched to a gene: 13. Germline CDR1 MDHEN, CDR2 SYDVKM. The CDR3 consists of 17 residues. In DNA form, the CDR3 reads TGTGCCAGCAGTTGGCAAATGGGACTAAAGTTTACAGATACGCAGTATTTT. This gives the protein CASSWQMGLKFTDTQYF.

V usage is TRBV2 and J usage is TRBJ2-3; 10 nucleotides agree with TRBD2. The germline gives CDR1 SNHLY, CDR2 FYNNEI. The CDR3 is 18 residues long. After removal of 3 bases from V and 2 bases from J, the junction contained 11 bases not matched to a gene. CDR3 nucleotides: TGTGCCAGCAGTGAGCCTAGCGGGAGTGCGATACTCACAGATACGCAGTATTTT. Encoded protein: CASSEPSGSAILTDTQYF.

This clonotype was seen at least ten times. The V call is TRBV5-1, the J call TRBJ2-7, with 8 bases lining up with TRBD2. After removal of 0 bases from V and 3 bases from J, the junction contained 8 bases not matched to a gene. This CDR3 comprises 16 residues. Germline values: CDR1 SGHRS, CDR2 YFSETQ. CDR3 in amino acids: CASSLAGDSGIYEQYF. Here the CDR3 DNA reads TGCGCCAGCAGCTTGGCCGGGGATAGCGGGATCTACGAGCAGTACTTC.

V is TRBV9 and J is TRBJ2-3, with D perhaps given as TRBD1 or TRBD2 (5 bases each). V lost 4 bases, J lost 5 bases, and 20 bases lay in between. CDR3 length equals 16 residues. Germline-derived CDR1 and CDR2 are SGDLS and YYNGEE. The CDR3: CASSPGALEFGDTQYF. CDR3 sequence (DNA): TGTGCCAGCAGCCCCGGGGCCCTCGAGTTCGGAGATACGCAGTATTTT.

This clonotype has a count of ten or more. V gene TRBV6-2 or TRBV6-3 combines with J gene TRBJ2-1; 8 bases are a match to TRBD2. The germline V gene has CDR1 MNHEY and CDR2 SVGEGT. The CDR3 length is 14 residues. The trim removed 5 bases at V and 8 bases at J, leaving 8 bases unmatched. CDR3 coding DNA: TGTGCCAGCAGTACGGGACTAGGAGTCGATGAGCAGTTCTTC. This encodes CASSTGLGVDEQFF.

The sample holds many counts of this clonotype. The chain joins TRBV19 to TRBJ1-5; no clear D. CDR1 LNHDA and CDR2 SQIVND come from the germline V gene (reference sequence). The V end was cut by 4 bases, the J end by 4 bases, with 5 bases between. There are 12 residues in the CDR3. The CDR3 region has the DNA TGTGCCAGTAGTAGAAGAAATCAGCCCCAGCATTTT. Translating it yields CASSRRNQPQHF.

This clonotype was detected ten times or more. The chain joins TRBV5-4 to TRBJ1-1, with D unresolved. Looked up from germline, CDR1 is SGHNT and CDR2 is YYREEE (reference sequence). V dropped 0 bases and J dropped 4 bases, with 13 bases sitting between them. The CDR3 contains 15 residues. The CDR3 region is CASSLAGSLGTEAFF. CDR3 coding DNA: TGTGCCAGCAGCTTGGCCGGGTCTTTGGGCACTGAAGCTTTCTTT.

This clonotype has a count of ten or more. J is TRBJ2-4 and V is TRBV12-5, with D possibly being TRBD2 (5 bases). Trimming shortened V by 4 bases and J by 6 bases, and 10 bases separated the two germline ends. CDR1 LGHNT and CDR2 FRNRAP come from the germline V gene. The CDR3 loop spans 13 amino acids. Written as DNA, the CDR3 is TGTGCTAGTGGTTCTACGGGAACAAACATTCAGTACTTC. It is translated as CASGSTGTNIQYF. The full variable domain, rest sourced from reference TRBV12-5 and TRBJ2-4, is DARVTQTPRHKVTEMGQEVTMRCQPILGHNTVFWYRQTMMQGLELLAYFRNRAPLDDSGMPKDRFSAEMPDATLATLKIQPSEPRDSAVYFCASGSTGTNIQYFGAGTRLSVL.

This clonotype has ten or more counts. The rearrangement links TRBV6-5 to TRBJ2-5, with unresolved D. From germline, CDR1 is MNHEY and CDR2 SVGAGI. The CDR3 sequence is 13 residues long. Trimming removed 6 bases from V and 5 bases from J, with 13 bases in between. CDR3 region: CASRGWYEETQYF. Written as DNA, the CDR3 is TGTGCCAGCAGAGGATGGTATGAGGAGACCCAGTACTTC.

The rearrangement uses TRBV2 and TRBJ2-3, with D possibly being TRBD2 (5 bases). The CDR3 runs to 14 residues. V lost 3 bases to trimming and J lost 5 bases, with 12 bases between them. The germline V gene encodes CDR1 SNHLY and CDR2 FYNNEI. The CDR3 nucleotides read TGTGCCAGCAGTGAGGAGTGGGGAGTAGATACGCAGTATTTT. Encoded protein: CASSEEWGVDTQYF.

This chain joins TRBV5-5 and TRBJ2-3, with D possibly TRBD2 on 6 matching bases. Germline CDR1 SGHKS, CDR2 YYEKEE (reference sequence). The V and J ends lost 4 bases and 6 bases respectively, with 12 bases between them. This CDR3 is built from 13 residues. DNA of the CDR3: TGTGCCAGCAGCCTGCTTGGGGGGGATACGCAGTATTTT. This gives the protein CASSLLGGDTQYF.

This clonotype is medium-sized. The CDR3 loop reads CASSESWASEQFF. In nucleotides, the CDR3 is TGCGCCAGCAGTGAGTCCTGGGCTAGTGAGCAGTTCTTC. This chain links TRBV10-2 with TRBJ2-1; D remains ambiguous. Trimming removed 0 bases at V and 9 bases at J, with 9 bases between. This CDR3 is 13 amino acids long. Per the germline V gene, CDR1 is WSHSY and CDR2 is SAAADI.

In its sample, this clonotype was seen a few times. The CDR3 here is CASSNAGLDTQYF. The CDR3 coding sequence is TGCGCCAGCAGCAACGCCGGGTTAGATACGCAGTATTTT. The chain links TRBV5-1 to TRBJ2-3; D is unresolved. CDR1 is SGHRS and CDR2 is YFSETQ in the germline V gene. V shed 4 bases and J shed 5 bases, with 11 bases lying between them. There are 13 residues in the CDR3.

The chain carries TRBV20-1 and TRBJ1-5, with 7 bases identical to TRBD1. J gave up 5 bases and V 4 bases, and 2 bases lay outside the gene matches. The CDR3 is 12 residues long. From germline, CDR1 is DFQATT and CDR2 SNEGSKA (reference sequence). In nucleotides, the CDR3 is TGCAGTGCTACGCAGGGGGATCAGCCCCAGCATTTT. It specifies CSATQGDQPQHF.

Note on this clonotype: The germline gene is not matched at one end of the junction; a read error may be the cause. The J gene is TRBJ2-3, the V gene TRBV5-6; 7 bases align to TRBD2. The CDR3 loop spans 15 amino acids. The germline V gene has CDR1 SGHDT and CDR2 YYEEEE. The CDR3 bases are TGTGCCCGCAGCTTGTACGGACTAGGAACAGATACGCAGTATTTT. It codes for CARSLYGLGTDTQYF.

This clonotype was detected ten times or more. The chain has TRBV6-5 and TRBJ2-5; no clear D gene. CDR1 and CDR2 from the germline V gene are MNHEY and SVGAGI. The CDR3 totals 15 residues. With 6 bases removed from V and 2 bases from J, the gap between germline ends came to 16 bases. The CDR3 DNA sequence: TGTGCCAGCAGCCAACGGGCCCTAAGGCAAGAGACCCAGTACTTC. As protein: CASSQRALRQETQYF.

This clonotype was detected many times. The V gene is TRBV5-6, the J gene TRBJ2-2, with TRBD2 identical over 12 bases. Germline CDR1 SGHDT, CDR2 YYEEEE. The CDR3 length is 17 residues. The V and J ends lost 1 base and 3 bases, in that order; junction bases with no gene match: 4. The CDR3 region is CASSLPSGGADTGELFF. Written as DNA, the CDR3 is TGTGCCAGCAGCTTGCCTAGCGGGGGGGCCGACACCGGGGAGCTGTTTTTT.

This clonotype was seen a few times. The rearrangement uses TRBV10-3 and TRBJ2-1; 8 bases agree with TRBD2. The J segment lost 2 bases and the V segment lost 0 bases, leaving 3 bases of the junction unmatched. The CDR3 loop spans 16 amino acids. Germline V gives CDR1 ENHRY, CDR2 SYGVKD. Here the CDR3 DNA reads TGTGCCATCAGTGAGTCAGGCGGGGGGACCTACAATGAGCAGTTCTTC. Encoded protein: CAISESGGGTYNEQFF.

The chain is built from TRBV20-1 and TRBJ2-5, with D possibly matching TRBD2 (5 bases). The germline CDR1 and CDR2 sequences are DFQATT and SNEGSKA (reference sequence). V shed 1 base and J shed 3 bases, with 12 bases lying between them. This CDR3 has 14 amino acids. The DNA of the CDR3 is TGCAGTGCTAGAGTACGGACTGGAAAAGAGACCCAGTACTTC. Protein product: CSARVRTGKETQYF.

In its sample, this clonotype was seen many times. The chain couples TRBV28 to TRBJ2-7; 7 positions match TRBD1. Germline V gene sequence: CDR1 MDHEN, CDR2 SYDVKM. This CDR3 has 14 residues. With 8 bases clipped from V and 3 bases from J, the junction kept 10 bases outside the gene matches. The CDR3 sequence: CASVTTGTDYEQYF. The CDR3 DNA sequence: TGTGCCAGCGTAACTACCGGGACAGACTACGAGCAGTACTTC.

This clonotype showed up just a few times. The chain has TRBV4-3 and TRBJ1-2; D might be TRBD1 (6 bases). CDR1 and CDR2 (germline): LGHNA, YSLEER. The V gene lost 1 base and the J gene lost 4 bases, with 13 bases spanning the gap. The CDR3 length is 15 residues. The CDR3 bases are TGCGCCAGCAGCCAAGGAAGTCTGGGGGCCTATGGCTACACCTTC. Amino acids: CASSQGSLGAYGYTF.

This clonotype was recorded a few times. The rearrangement joins TRBV19 to TRBJ1-2, with 9 bases lining up with TRBD1. Germline V gene sequence: CDR1 LNHDA, CDR2 SQIVND (reference sequence). The trim removed 3 bases at V and 4 bases at J, leaving 6 bases unmatched. The CDR3 contains 15 residues. The CDR3 region is CASSIAGTGFYGYTF. In DNA, the CDR3 is TGTGCCAGTAGTATCGCCGGGACAGGGTTCTATGGCTACACCTTC.

This clonotype was detected ten times or more. The CDR3 is CASSLDLNTEAFF. CDR3 coding DNA: TGTGCCAGCAGCTTGGATTTGAACACTGAAGCTTTCTTT. This rearrangement joins TRBV5-5 to TRBJ1-1; D not resolved. This CDR3 is built from 13 residues. Trimming shortened V by 0 bases and J by 0 bases, and 3 bases separated the two germline ends. Germline CDR1 is SGHKS and CDR2 is YYEKEE (reference sequence).

The rearrangement joins TRBV18 to TRBJ2-5, with 9 nucleotides matching TRBD2. The CDR3 covers 16 residues. J lost 2 bases, V lost 3 bases, and 7 bases had no gene match. Germline V gives CDR1 KGHSH, CDR2 LQKENI. In DNA, the CDR3 is TGTGCCAGCTCACCTCGGCTAGCGGGGTTACAAGAGACCCAGTACTTC. As protein: CASSPRLAGLQETQYF.

In its sample, this clonotype was seen a few times. The junction does not match germline at one end; this may be a read error. The rearrangement joins TRBV5-1 to TRBJ2-1; 8 nucleotides align to TRBD2. The CDR3 loop spans 16 amino acids. Germline V lookup: CDR1 SGHRS, CDR2 YFSETQ. The CDR3 DNA is TGCGCCAGCAGCCGTGGGGGAGCGGGGGCCTATAATGAGCAGTTCTTC. This encodes CASSRGGAGAYNEQFF. Drawing the rest from reference TRBV5-1 and TRBJ2-1, the complete variable domain is KAGVTQTPRYLIKTRGQQVTLSCSPISGHRSVSWYQQTPGQGLQFLFEYFSETQRNKGNFPGRFSGRQFSNSRSEMNVSTLELGDSALYLCASSRGGAGAYNEQFFGPGTRLTVL.

In its sample, this clonotype was seen a few times. The V and J genes are TRBV2 and TRBJ1-2, with 7 bases that match TRBD1. CDR1 SNHLY and CDR2 FYNNEI come from the germline V gene. Germline trimming cut 9 bases from V and 4 bases from J; bases unmatched to any gene: 5. This CDR3 contains 12 residues. This CDR3 is CASYRGTYGYTF. In DNA form, the CDR3 reads TGTGCCAGTTACAGGGGTACCTATGGCTACACCTTC. Full variable domain (rest looked up from reference TRBV2 and TRBJ1-2): EPEVTQTPSHQVTQMGQEVILRCVPISNHLYFYWYRQILGQKVEFLVSFYNNEISEKSEIFDDQFSVERPDGSNFTLKIRSTKLEDSAMYFCASYRGTYGYTFGSGTRLTVV.

This clonotype was observed at least ten times. The chain joins TRBV7-2 to TRBJ2-5; 7 bases agree with TRBD1. Per germline, CDR1 SGHTA and CDR2 FQGNSA. There are 15 residues in the CDR3. The junction had 15 bases not matched to a gene; V was cut back by 5 bases and J by 9 bases. DNA of the CDR3: TGTGCCAGCAGCAATGGACAGGCCCGTATCACGGCCCAGTACTTC. Translating it yields CASSNGQARITAQYF.

This clonotype was counted many times. The V call is TRBV25-1, the J call TRBJ1-6; 7 bases fit TRBD1. Germline V gene lookup returns CDR1 MGHDK and CDR2 SYGVNS. The CDR3 runs to 14 residues. Trimming took 6 bases from V and 7 from J; bases not matched to a gene: 6. CDR3 DNA: TGTGCCAGCAGCCTGACAGGGCTCAATTCACCCCTCCACTTT. Protein: CASSLTGLNSPLHF.

There are many counts of this clonotype. Here the CDR3 reads CASSPGIRLARTYEQYF. CDR3 DNA sequence: TGTGCCAGTAGCCCCGGAATCAGACTAGCGAGAACCTACGAGCAGTACTTC. The chain combines TRBV19 with TRBJ2-7, with 8 nucleotides matching TRBD2. There are 17 residues in the CDR3. V gave up 6 bases and J gave up 2 bases; unmatched junction bases: 15. Germline CDR1 LNHDA, CDR2 SQIVND (reference sequence).

This clonotype was seen many times. This chain connects TRBV19 to TRBJ2-1, with TRBD1 identical over 9 bases. CDR1 and CDR2 from the germline V gene are LNHDA and SQIVND (reference sequence). J gave up 7 bases and V 4 bases, and 8 bases lay outside the gene matches. The CDR3 length is 15 residues. The CDR3: CASSSGQGIGNEQFF. In DNA, the CDR3 is TGTGCCAGTAGTAGCGGACAGGGGATAGGGAATGAGCAGTTCTTC.

V gene TRBV20-1 combines with J gene TRBJ2-1, with D possibly matching TRBD2 (6 bases). The CDR3 has 12 amino acids. Trimming took 4 bases from V and 7 from J, leaving 11 bases between them. Germline V gene sequence: CDR1 DFQATT, CDR2 SNEGSKA (reference sequence). In nucleotides, the CDR3 is TGCAGTGCTAAGGATGGAGGGAATGAGCAGTTCTTC. Protein: CSAKDGGNEQFF.

This chain joins TRBV2 and TRBJ1-6; D gene uncertain. V lost 8 bases, J lost 6 bases, and 17 bases lay in between. Looked up from germline, CDR1 is SNHLY and CDR2 is FYNNEI. The CDR3 is made up of 15 amino acids. This chain's CDR3 is CASVLRRALNSPLHF. CDR3 DNA: TGTGCCAGCGTGTTGAGAAGGGCGCTTAATTCACCCCTCCACTTT.